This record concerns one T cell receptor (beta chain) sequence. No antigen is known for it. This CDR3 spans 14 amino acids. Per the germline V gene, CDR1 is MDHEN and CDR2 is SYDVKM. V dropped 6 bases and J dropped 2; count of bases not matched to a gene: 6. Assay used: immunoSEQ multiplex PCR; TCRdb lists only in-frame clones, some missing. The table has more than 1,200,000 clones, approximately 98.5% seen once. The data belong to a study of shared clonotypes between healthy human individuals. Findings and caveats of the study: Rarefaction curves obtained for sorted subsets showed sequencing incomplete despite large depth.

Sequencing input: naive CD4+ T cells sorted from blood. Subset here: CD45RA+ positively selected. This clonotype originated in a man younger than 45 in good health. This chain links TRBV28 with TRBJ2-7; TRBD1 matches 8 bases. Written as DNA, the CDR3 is TGTGCCAGCAGGTTCGAGGACAGGGCCTACGAGCAGTACTTC. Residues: CASRFEDRAYEQYF.